This TCR beta chain was profiled in a study of cytomegalovirus exposure and HLA in healthy donors. Study-level background: Unique TCRs numbering about 87 million, obtained from HLA-typed donors, made up an early data release.

General study points: Many donors shared some public TCRs, even though most TCR sequences were rare.

A note on this clone: Its antigen is unknown. Germline and junction disagree at one end, which may indicate a read error. Other DNA sequences within the sample encode an identical CDR3.

Germline V gives CDR1 MNHNY, CDR2 SVGAGI (reference sequence). There are 13 residues in the CDR3. This PCR relied on a set of 60 Vbeta primers and 13 Jbeta primers. This table comes from immunoSEQ multiplex PCR, and its TCRdb copy is limited to in-frame clones, with some not included. The sample records around 200,000 clones, about 70% being singletons. The sequence was collected from a middle-aged man in good health and CMV-seropositive. What was sequenced was PBMCs. The J gene is TRBJ1-6, the V gene TRBV6-6, with 8 bases aligning to TRBD1. The CDR3 sequence: CASSQDRDSPLHF. DNA of the CDR3: TGTGCCAGCAGTCAGGACAGGGATTCGCCCCTCCACTTT.